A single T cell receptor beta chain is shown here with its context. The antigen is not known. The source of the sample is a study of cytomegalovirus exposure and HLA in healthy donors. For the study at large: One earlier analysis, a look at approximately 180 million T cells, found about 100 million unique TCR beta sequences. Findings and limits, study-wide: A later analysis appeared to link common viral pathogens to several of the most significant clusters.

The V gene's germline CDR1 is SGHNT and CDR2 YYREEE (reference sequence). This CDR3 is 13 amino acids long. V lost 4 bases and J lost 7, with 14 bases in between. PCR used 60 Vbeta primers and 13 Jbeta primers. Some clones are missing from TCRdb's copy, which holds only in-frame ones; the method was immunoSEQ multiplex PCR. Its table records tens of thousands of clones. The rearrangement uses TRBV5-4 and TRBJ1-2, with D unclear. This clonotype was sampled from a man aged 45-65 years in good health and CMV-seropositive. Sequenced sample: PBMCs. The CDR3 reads CASSPPYSSGYTF. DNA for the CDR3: TGTGCCAGCAGCCCTCCCTACTCCTCTGGCTACACCTTC.